The clone carrying this T cell receptor (beta chain) has more than one count but fewer than ten. Its antigen remains unknown. This entry is derived from a study of vaccination effects on CD4 cells after COVID-19. Findings and caveats of the study: The authors studied few convalescent patients and collected no early post-infection timepoints.

CDR1 LGHNT and CDR2 FRNRAP come from the germline V gene. The V and J ends lost 2 bases and 5 bases, in that order; junction bases with no gene match: 5. The CDR3 is made up of 18 amino acids. Using viral peptide pools, the ViraFEST assay grew out antigen-specific CD4+ T cells prior to sequencing. It was after roughly ten days of culture that CD4+ T cells were isolated. The person's infection with SARS-CoV-2, confirmed by PCR, took place between March and December 2020. The culture medium for a few million PBMC per well included about 9 IU/ml IL-2 and about 9.9 ug/ml peptides. At days 3 and 7, half of the medium was exchanged for IL-2 medium. Here immunoSEQ multiplex PCR was the method, and the copy in TCRdb shows in-frame clones only, minus some. Here the sample spans tens of thousands of clones, about two thirds being singletons.

The chain carries TRBV12-5 and TRBJ2-2; 16 bases line up with TRBD2. The specimen was CD4+ T cells from PBMCs cultured with a peptide pool, collected before COVID-19 vaccination. The source is a human donor who had a prior SARS-CoV-2 infection. Here the CDR3 DNA reads TGTGCTAGTGGTTTGTCCACGGGACTAGCGGGAGGGACCGGGGAGCTGTTTTTT. Protein product: CASGLSTGLAGGTGELFF.